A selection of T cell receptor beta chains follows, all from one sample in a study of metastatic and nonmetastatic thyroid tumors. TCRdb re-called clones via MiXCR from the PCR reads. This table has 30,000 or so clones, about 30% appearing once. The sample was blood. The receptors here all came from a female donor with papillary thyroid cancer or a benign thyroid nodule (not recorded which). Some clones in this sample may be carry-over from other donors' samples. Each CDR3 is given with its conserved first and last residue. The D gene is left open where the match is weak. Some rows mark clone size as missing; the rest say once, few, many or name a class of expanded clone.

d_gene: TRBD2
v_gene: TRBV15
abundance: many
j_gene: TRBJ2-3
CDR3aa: CATSRNLPGLAGITDTQYF
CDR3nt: TGTGCCACCAGCAGAAACCTCCCGGGACTAGCGGGAATCACAGATACGCAGTATTTT

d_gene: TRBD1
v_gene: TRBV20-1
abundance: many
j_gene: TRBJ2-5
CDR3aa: CSAPDRGRGDLQETQYF
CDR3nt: TGCAGTGCTCCGGACAGGGGGAGGGGGGACCTCCAAGAGACCCAGTACTTC

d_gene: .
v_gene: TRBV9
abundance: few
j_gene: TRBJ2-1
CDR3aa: CASSVAEGLVGEQFF
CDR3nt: TGTGCCAGCAGCGTTGCGGAGGGCCTAGTAGGTGAGCAGTTCTTC

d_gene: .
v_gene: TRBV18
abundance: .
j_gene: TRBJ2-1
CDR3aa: CASSPRPTDGYNEQFF
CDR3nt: TGTGCCAGCTCACCACGGCCGACGGATGGTTACAATGAGCAGTTCTTC

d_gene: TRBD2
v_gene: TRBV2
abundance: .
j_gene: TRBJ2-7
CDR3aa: CASSKAGVAGGHTSYEQYF
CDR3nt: TGTGCCAGCAGTAAAGCAGGGGTAGCGGGAGGCCACACTTCCTACGAGCAGTACTTC

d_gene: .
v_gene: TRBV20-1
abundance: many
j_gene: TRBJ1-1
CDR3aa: CSAKRSGEAFF
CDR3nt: TGCAGTGCTAAGAGATCCGGTGAAGCTTTCTTT

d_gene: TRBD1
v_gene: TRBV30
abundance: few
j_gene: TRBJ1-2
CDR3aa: CAFRKWDRDTLEDGYTF
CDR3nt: TGTGCCTTCCGAAAGTGGGACAGGGACACCCTTGAGGATGGCTACACCTTC

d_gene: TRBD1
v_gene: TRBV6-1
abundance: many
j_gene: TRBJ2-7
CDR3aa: CASSDWDRGYEQYF
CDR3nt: TGTGCCAGCAGTGATTGGGACAGGGGTTACGAGCAGTACTTC

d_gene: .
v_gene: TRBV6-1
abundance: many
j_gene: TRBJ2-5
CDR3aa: CASRFGWETQYF
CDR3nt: TGTGCCAGCAGATTTGGCTGGGAGACCCAGTACTTC

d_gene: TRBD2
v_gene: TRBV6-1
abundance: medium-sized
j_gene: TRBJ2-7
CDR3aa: CASLAGDSYEQYF
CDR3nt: TGTGCCAGCCTCGCGGGGGATTCCTACGAGCAGTACTTC

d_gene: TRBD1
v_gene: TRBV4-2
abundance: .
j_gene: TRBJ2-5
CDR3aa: CANSPGTTGVGESQYF
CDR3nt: TGTGCCAACAGCCCCGGAACGACAGGGGTCGGAGAGTCCCAGTACTTC

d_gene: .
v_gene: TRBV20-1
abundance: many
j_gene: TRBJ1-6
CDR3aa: CSANRGIYNSPLHF
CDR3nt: TGCAGTGCCAACCGGGGCATTTATAATTCACCCCTCCACTTT

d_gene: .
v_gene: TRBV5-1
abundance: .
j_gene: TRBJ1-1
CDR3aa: CASRHKLNTKDFF
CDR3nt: TGCGCCAGCAGGCACAAATTGAACACTAAAGATTTCTTT

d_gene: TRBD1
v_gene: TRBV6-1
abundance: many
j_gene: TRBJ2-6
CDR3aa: CASRGGQGDGANVLTF
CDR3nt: TGTGCCAGCAGGGGGGGACAGGGGGACGGGGCCAACGTCCTGACTTTC

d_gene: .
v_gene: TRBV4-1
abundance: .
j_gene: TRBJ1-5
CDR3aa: CASSQEGRQPQHF
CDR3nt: TGCGCCAGCAGCCAAGAGGGGAGGCAGCCCCAGCATTTT

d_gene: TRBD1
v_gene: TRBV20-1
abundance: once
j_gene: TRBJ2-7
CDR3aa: CSARSDRDRGAYEQYF
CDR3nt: TGCAGTGCTAGATCCGACCGGGACAGGGGGGCCTACGAGCAGTACTTC

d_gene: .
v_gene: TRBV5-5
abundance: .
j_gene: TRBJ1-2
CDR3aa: CASGLEGLRYGYTF
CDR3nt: TGTGCCAGCGGCTTGGAAGGGCTCCGCTATGGCTACACCTTC

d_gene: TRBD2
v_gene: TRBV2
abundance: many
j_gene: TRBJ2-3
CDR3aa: CASSEALAGGPTVDTQYF
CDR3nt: TGTGCCAGCAGTGAAGCGCTAGCGGGAGGGCCTACGGTTGATACGCAGTATTTT

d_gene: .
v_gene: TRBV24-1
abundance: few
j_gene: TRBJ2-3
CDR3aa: CATSDAQLGDTQYF
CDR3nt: TGTGCCACCAGTGATGCCCAACTAGGAGACACGCAGTATTTT

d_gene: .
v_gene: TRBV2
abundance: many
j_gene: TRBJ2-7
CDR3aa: CASTREEQYF
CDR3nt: TGTGCCAGCACCCGCGAAGAGCAGTACTTC

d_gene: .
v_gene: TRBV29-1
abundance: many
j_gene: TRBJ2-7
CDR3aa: CSVGLIGSYEQYF
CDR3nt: TGCAGCGTTGGACTAATCGGCTCCTACGAGCAGTACTTC

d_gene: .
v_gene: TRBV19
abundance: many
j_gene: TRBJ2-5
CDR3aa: CASSIDLGQQETQYF
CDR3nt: TGTGCCAGTAGTATAGATCTCGGACAGCAAGAGACCCAGTACTTC

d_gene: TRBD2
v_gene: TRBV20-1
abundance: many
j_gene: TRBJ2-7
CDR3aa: CSARGGSGLGAPYEQYF
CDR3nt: TGCAGTGCTAGAGGGGGGTCGGGACTAGGGGCTCCCTACGAGCAGTACTTC

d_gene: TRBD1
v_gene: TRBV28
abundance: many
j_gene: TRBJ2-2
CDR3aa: CASSRTSGGVGTGELFF
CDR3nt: TGTGCCAGCTCTCGGACTTCAGGGGGAGTGGGAACCGGGGAGCTGTTTTTT

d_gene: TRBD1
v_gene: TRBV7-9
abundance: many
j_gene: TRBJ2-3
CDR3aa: CASSLGPPGQAFTDTQYF
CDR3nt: TGTGCCAGCAGCTTAGGCCCTCCGGGACAGGCCTTCACAGATACGCAGTATTTT

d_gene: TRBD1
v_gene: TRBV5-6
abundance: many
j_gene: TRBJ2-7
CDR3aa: CASIIRGTGRYEQYF
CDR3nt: TGTGCCAGCATAATTCGGGGGACAGGGAGATACGAGCAGTACTTC

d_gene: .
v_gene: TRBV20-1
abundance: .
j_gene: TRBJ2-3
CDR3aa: CSARIGIARDPYTQYF
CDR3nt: TGCAGTGCTAGAATAGGGATAGCGCGAGACCCATATACGCAGTATTTT

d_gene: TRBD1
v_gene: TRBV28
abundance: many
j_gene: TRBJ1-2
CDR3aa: CASSKGQGFGYTF
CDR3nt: TGTGCCAGCAGTAAGGGACAGGGGTTTGGCTACACCTTC

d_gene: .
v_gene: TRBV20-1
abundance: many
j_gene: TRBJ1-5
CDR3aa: CSAGLPNQPQHF
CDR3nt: TGCAGTGCGGGGCTTCCCAATCAGCCCCAGCATTTT

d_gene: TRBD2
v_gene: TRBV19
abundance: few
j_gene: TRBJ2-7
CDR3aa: CASTGLVGMCEQYF
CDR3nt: TGTGCCAGTACTGGACTAGTTGGAATGTGCGAGCAGTACTTC

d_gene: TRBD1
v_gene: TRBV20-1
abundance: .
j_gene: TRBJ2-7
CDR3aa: CSANQEPDRGSSYEQYF
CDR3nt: TGCAGTGCCAACCAAGAGCCCGACAGGGGGAGCTCCTACGAGCAGTACTTC

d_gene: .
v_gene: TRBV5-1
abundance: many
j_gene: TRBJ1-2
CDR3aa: CASSLYSGQTSNGYTF
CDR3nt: TGCGCCAGCAGCTTATATTCCGGACAGACTAGCAATGGCTACACCTTC

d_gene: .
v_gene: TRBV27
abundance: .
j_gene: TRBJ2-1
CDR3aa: CASSTPPMAEGNEQFF
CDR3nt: TGTGCCAGCAGTACACCCCCCATGGCAGAGGGCAATGAGCAGTTCTTC

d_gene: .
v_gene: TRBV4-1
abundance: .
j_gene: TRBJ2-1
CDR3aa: CASSLRQYNEQFF
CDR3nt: TGCGCCAGCAGCCTCAGACAGTACAATGAGCAGTTCTTC

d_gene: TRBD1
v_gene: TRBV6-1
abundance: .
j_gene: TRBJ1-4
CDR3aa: CASGQGCTNEKLFF
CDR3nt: TGTGCCAGTGGACAGGGGTGCACTAATGAAAAACTGTTTTTT

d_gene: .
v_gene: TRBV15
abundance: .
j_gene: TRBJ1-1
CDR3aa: CASSRDSGGTEAVF
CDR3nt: TGTGCCTCCAGCAGAGATTCGGGAGGCACTGAAGCTGTCTTT

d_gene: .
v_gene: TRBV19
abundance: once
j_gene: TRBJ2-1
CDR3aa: CASNIRGRKLTYNEQFF
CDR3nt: TGTGCCAGTAATATACGGGGCAGGAAGCTTACCTACAATGAGCAGTTCTTC

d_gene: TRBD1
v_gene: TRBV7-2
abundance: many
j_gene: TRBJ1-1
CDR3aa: CASSSYRGLNTEAFF
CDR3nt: TGTGCCAGCAGCTCGTACAGGGGACTAAACACTGAAGCTTTCTTT

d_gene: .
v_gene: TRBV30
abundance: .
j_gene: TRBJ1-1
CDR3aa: CAWSSWTRGVGAFF
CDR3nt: TGTGCCTGGAGCTCCTGGACGCGGGGCGTCGGGGCTTTCTTT

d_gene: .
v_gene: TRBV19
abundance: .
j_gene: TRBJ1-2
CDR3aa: CASRGGAQYGYTF
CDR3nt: TGTGCCAGTAGGGGGGGGGCTCAATATGGCTACACCTTC

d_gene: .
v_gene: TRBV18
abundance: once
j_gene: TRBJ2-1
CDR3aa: CASSPRARGNEQFF
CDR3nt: TGTGCCAGCTCACCACGGGCCAGGGGTAATGAGCAGTTCTTC

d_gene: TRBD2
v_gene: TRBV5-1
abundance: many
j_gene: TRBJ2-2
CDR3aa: CASSLGVAGVTGELFF
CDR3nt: TGCGCCAGCAGCTTGGGGGTAGCGGGAGTTACCGGGGAGCTGTTTTTT

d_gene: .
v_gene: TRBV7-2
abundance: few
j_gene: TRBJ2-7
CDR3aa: CASSLIYEQYF
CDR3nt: TGTGCCAGCAGCTTAATTTACGAGCAGTACTTC

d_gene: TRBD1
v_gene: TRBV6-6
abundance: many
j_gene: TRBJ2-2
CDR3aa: CASSLLWTGGASGDTGELFF
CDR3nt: TGTGCCAGCAGTCTCCTCTGGACAGGGGGCGCGTCGGGGGACACCGGGGAGCTGTTTTTT

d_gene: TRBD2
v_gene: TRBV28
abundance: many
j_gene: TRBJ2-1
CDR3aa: CASSLGAGRSNEQFF
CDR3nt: TGTGCCAGCAGTTTAGGAGCGGGACGGTCCAATGAGCAGTTCTTC

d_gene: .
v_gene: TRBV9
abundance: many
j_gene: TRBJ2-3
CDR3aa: CASSPAGSTDTQYF
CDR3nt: TGTGCCAGCAGCCCTGCCGGGTCAACAGATACGCAGTATTTT

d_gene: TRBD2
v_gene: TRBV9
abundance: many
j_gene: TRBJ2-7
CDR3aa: CASSLGLSGRGGRYEQYF
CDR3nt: TGTGCCAGCAGCTTAGGACTTAGCGGGAGGGGAGGGAGGTACGAGCAGTACTTC

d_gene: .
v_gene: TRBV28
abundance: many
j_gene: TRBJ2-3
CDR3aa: CASSFATRTDTQYF
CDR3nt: TGTGCCAGCAGTTTCGCCACACGCACAGATACGCAGTATTTT

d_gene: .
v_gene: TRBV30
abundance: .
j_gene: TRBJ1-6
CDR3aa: CACHRAASPLHF
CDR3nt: TGTGCCTGCCATCGGGCCGCATCACCCCTCCACTTT

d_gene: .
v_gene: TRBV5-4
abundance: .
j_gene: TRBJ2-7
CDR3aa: CASIFGMDTTYEQYF
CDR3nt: TGTGCCAGCATCTTTGGTATGGACACCACCTACGAGCAGTACTTC

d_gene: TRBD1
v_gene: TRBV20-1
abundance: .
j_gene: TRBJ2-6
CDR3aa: CSASPGQGNSGANVLTF
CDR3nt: TGCAGTGCTAGCCCGGGACAGGGTAACTCTGGGGCCAACGTCCTGACTTTC